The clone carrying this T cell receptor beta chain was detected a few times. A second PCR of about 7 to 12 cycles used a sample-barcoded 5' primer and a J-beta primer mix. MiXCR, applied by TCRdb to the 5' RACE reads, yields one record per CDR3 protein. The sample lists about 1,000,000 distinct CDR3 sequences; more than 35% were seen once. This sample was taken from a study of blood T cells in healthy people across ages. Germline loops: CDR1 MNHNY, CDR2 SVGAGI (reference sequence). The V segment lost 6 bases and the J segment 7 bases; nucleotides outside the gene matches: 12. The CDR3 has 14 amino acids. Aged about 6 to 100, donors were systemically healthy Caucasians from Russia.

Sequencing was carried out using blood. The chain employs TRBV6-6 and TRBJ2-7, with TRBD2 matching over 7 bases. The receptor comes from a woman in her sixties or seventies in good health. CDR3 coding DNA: TGTGCCAGCAGGGAGACTAGCTTGATAGGGGAGCAGTACTTC. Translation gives CASRETSLIGEQYF.